This T cell receptor (beta chain) stems from a study of blood T cell repertoires in COVID-19 (TCRdb year 2020). At the level of the whole study: Samples covering the acute and convalescent phases of COVID-19 were provided by collaborators in the United States, Italy and Spain. The material from the prospective study consisted of cDNA or gDNA derived from T cells, B-cell-depleted T cells, or PBMCs. The dataset comprised deeply sampled blood TCRbeta repertoires from subjects exposed to, actively infected with, or recovered from COVID-19. The repertoires were released in a freely available public database intended as a resource for research on the immune response to SARS-CoV-2. Samples came from the ongoing ImmuneRACE study (first 160 participants) plus 1,254 subjects from 6 global collaborators. Sample metadata almost always included a de-identified subject ID, COVID-19 status, age in years and sex. Where available, HLA class I and class II types were taken from metadata supplied by the sample provider and were not determined by assay-based typing.

TCRbeta CDR3 regions were amplified from genomic DNA using the immunoSEQ Assay, a bias-controlled multiplex PCR. Turning to the authors' computational methods: Within the assay, amplification of reference gene primers was used to estimate how many nucleated cells each sample contained. Sequence reads were collapsed and filtered to measure the absolute abundance of every unique TCRbeta CDR3 rearrangement. For each sample, productive Simpson clonality was calculated as the square root of Simpson's diversity index across productive rearrangements. TCRdb re-hosts the immuneACCESS table, in-frame sequences only. Its copies lack some clones; in the studies checked, an unresolved V gene accounts for under half of them, and the cause for the rest is not known. V, J and clone size were drawn from that table, and D and trimming were deduced from the DNA. The sample data list 150,000 to 200,000 clones, and about 74% of these were observed just once. Of the sample, less than 3% falls within the top ten clones.

Study-wide conclusions, independent of this receptor: How much clinical and demographic metadata was included differed by source and by participant, and the metadata was provided uncurated.

Regarding this clone: It lacks a known antigen. No per-base quality is available; no much larger clone lies one base away.

Collaborating institutions collected whole blood in K2EDTA tubes following their own protocols. For TCRbeta analysis, collaborators shipped samples as frozen whole blood, isolated PBMCs, or DNA extracted from either of those sample types. The CDR3 runs 15 amino acids, cysteine and phenylalanine included. The read is trimmed to its CDR3 DNA, 45 bases read in frame from base 1. Deletion took 7 bases off V and 10 bases off J, with a span of 20 bases between the germline ends. The germline V gene (reference sequence) sets CDR1 to LNHDA and CDR2 to SQIVND. The rearrangement joined TRBV19 to TRBJ1-6; TRBD1 is a possible D gene, resting on 5 matching bases. The TCR was taken from an elderly woman with acute or convalescent COVID-19. What was sequenced was peripheral blood. CDR3 loop: CASTTYWDLSSPLHF. Read as DNA, the sequence is TGTGCCAGTACGACCTACTGGGACTTGTCATCACCCCTCCACTTT.